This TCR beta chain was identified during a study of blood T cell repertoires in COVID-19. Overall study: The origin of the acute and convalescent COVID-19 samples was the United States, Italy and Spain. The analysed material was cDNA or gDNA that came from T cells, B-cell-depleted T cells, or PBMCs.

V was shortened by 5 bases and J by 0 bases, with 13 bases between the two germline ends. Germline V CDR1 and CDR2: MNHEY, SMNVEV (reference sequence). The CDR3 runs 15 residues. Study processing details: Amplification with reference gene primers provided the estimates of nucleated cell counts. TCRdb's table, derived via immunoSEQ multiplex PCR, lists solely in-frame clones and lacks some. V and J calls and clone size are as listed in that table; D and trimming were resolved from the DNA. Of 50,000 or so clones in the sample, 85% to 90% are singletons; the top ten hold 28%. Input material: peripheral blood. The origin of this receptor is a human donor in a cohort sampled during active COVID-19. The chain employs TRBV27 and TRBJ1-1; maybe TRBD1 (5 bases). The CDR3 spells CASSVQDPLNTEAFF. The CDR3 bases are TGTGCCAGCAGTGTACAGGACCCCTTGAACACTGAAGCTTTCTTT.